A selection of T cell receptor beta chains follows, all from one sample in a study of T cell repertoires in cytomegalovirus infection. TCRdb reanalysed the reads using MiXCR and keeps one entry per CDR3 protein. The repertoire holds around 230,000 distinct CDR3 sequences, with approximately 7% as singletons. Sequencing was performed on PBMCs. The receptors derive from a human donor in good health (CMV status not recorded). Some clones in this sample may be carry-over from other donors' samples. Both conserved end residues are part of each CDR3. A D gene is named only where the DNA matches it firmly. Part of the rows lack a size; the others show once, few, many or a class for expanded clones.

abundance | d_gene | j_gene | v_gene | CDR3aa | CDR3nt
many | NA | TRBJ1-2 | TRBV29-1 | CSVVYSNYGYTF | TGCAGCGTTGTATATTCTAACTATGGCTACACCTTC
many | TRBD1 | TRBJ1-6 | TRBV28 | CASIETGAYNSPLHF | TGTGCCAGCATCGAGACAGGGGCCTATAATTCACCCCTCCACTTT
many | NA | TRBJ2-2 | TRBV6-6 | CASSQGQQNTGELFF | TGTGCCAGCAGTCAAGGACAGCAGAACACCGGGGAGCTGTTTTTT
many | NA | TRBJ2-1 | TRBV20-1 | CSAGFLSSYNEQFF | TGCAGTGCTGGGTTTCTGAGCTCCTACAATGAGCAGTTCTTC
few | NA | TRBJ2-3 | TRBV19 | CASSIGQVKTDTQYF | TGTGCCAGTAGTATTGGGCAGGTTAAAACAGATACGCAGTATTTT
many | NA | TRBJ1-5 | TRBV30 | CAWSLQQVNQPQHF | TGTGCCTGGAGTCTTCAACAAGTCAATCAGCCCCAGCATTTT
many | NA | TRBJ1-4 | TRBV6-2/TRBV6-3 | CASSSRLAGTVGKLFF | TGTGCCAGCAGTTCCAGACTTGCGGGGACTGTCGGAAAACTGTTTTTT
few | TRBD1 | TRBJ2-1 | TRBV12-3/TRBV12-4 | CASSGGQVMGQFF | TGTGCCAGCAGTGGGGGACAGGTGATGGGGCAGTTCTTC
NA | NA | TRBJ1-1 | TRBV7-2 | CARSLDSRGSNTEAFF | TGTGCCAGAAGCTTAGATTCTAGGGGCTCGAACACTGAAGCTTTCTTT
many | TRBD1 | TRBJ1-1 | TRBV11-1 | CASSLRDRAYTEAFF | TGTGCCAGCAGCTTAAGGGACAGGGCCTACACTGAAGCTTTCTTT
many | NA | TRBJ1-1 | TRBV6-6 | CASSYGLGINTEAFF | TGTGCCAGCAGTTACGGGCTAGGGATAAACACTGAAGCTTTCTTT
many | NA | TRBJ2-2 | TRBV6-2/TRBV6-3 | CAVHGGGGTGELFF | TGTGCCGTACACGGGGGAGGGGGCACCGGGGAGCTGTTTTTT
many | TRBD2 | TRBJ2-3 | TRBV7-8 | CASSSERGGRTDTQYF | TGTGCCAGCAGCTCCGAGCGGGGGGGACGCACAGATACGCAGTATTTT
many | NA | TRBJ1-2 | TRBV7-9 | CASSLGRDGYTF | TGTGCCAGCAGCCTCGGACGGGATGGCTACACCTTC
many | NA | TRBJ1-2 | TRBV5-4 | CASSLERAGYTF | TGTGCCAGCAGCTTGGAAAGGGCCGGCTACACCTTC
many | TRBD2 | TRBJ2-3 | TRBV28 | CASSLNGGARTSTDTQYF | TGTGCCAGCAGTTTAAACGGGGGGGCAAGGACTAGCACAGATACGCAGTATTTT
many | NA | TRBJ2-1 | TRBV6-1 | CASREGSRQFF | TGTGCCAGCAGGGAGGGCAGCCGGCAGTTCTTC
many | NA | TRBJ1-1 | TRBV20-1 | CSARGNREGKNTEAFF | TGCAGTGCTAGGGGAAACAGGGAGGGGAAGAACACTGAAGCTTTCTTT
many | TRBD1 | TRBJ2-5 | TRBV7-2 | CASSSGQQETQYF | TGTGCCAGCAGCTCGGGACAGCAAGAGACCCAGTACTTC
many | NA | TRBJ2-1 | TRBV7-9 | CASSLPINEQFF | TGTGCCAGCAGCTTACCGATCAATGAGCAGTTCTTC
many | NA | TRBJ2-1 | TRBV6-5 | CASGLQGDSRNEQFF | TGTGCCAGCGGACTCCAGGGGGACTCCCGCAATGAGCAGTTCTTC
many | TRBD2 | TRBJ2-5 | TRBV7-6 | CASSLGGTDGEQYF | TGTGCCAGCAGCTTGGGGGGGACTGATGGTGAACAGTACTTC
many | TRBD1 | TRBJ1-2 | TRBV10-3 | CAISDAWGQGGQGYTF | TGTGCCATCAGTGACGCCTGGGGACAGGGAGGTCAAGGCTACACCTTC
many | TRBD1 | TRBJ1-5 | TRBV4-1 | CASSPGTGRVQPQHF | TGCGCCAGCAGCCCGGGGACAGGGAGGGTTCAGCCCCAGCATTTT
many | NA | TRBJ1-1 | TRBV7-3 | CASSSWGWSTEAFF | TGTGCCAGCAGCTCGTGGGGATGGAGCACTGAAGCTTTCTTT
few | NA | TRBJ1-4 | TRBV3-1 | CASSWDGEKLFF | TGTGCCAGCAGCTGGGACGGCGAAAAACTGTTTTTT
many | NA | TRBJ1-1 | TRBV10-3 | CAIGTGTLNTEAFF | TGTGCCATCGGAACAGGGACTTTGAACACTGAAGCTTTCTTT
NA | NA | TRBJ1-5 | TRBV29-1 | CSVGTGGAQPQHF | TGCAGCGTCGGGACTGGGGGGGCTCAGCCCCAGCATTTT
NA | TRBD1 | TRBJ2-1 | TRBV12-3/TRBV12-4 | CASAGETGAYNEQFF | TGTGCCAGCGCTGGGGAGACAGGGGCCTACAATGAGCAGTTCTTC
many | NA | TRBJ1-2 | TRBV15 | CATSRVTGGYTF | TGTGCCACCAGCAGAGTGACGGGCGGCTACACCTTC
many | NA | TRBJ2-5 | TRBV7-2 | CASSLEVVETQYF | TGTGCCAGCAGCTTAGAGGTAGTGGAGACCCAGTACTTC
many | TRBD1 | TRBJ1-2 | TRBV30 | CAWSLGQGTYGYTF | TGTGCCTGGAGCCTTGGACAGGGGACCTATGGCTACACCTTC
many | NA | TRBJ2-7 | TRBV7-2 | CASSLLDGGSLGHEQYF | TGTGCCAGCAGCTTATTGGACGGAGGCAGCCTGGGCCACGAGCAGTACTTC
many | NA | TRBJ2-5 | TRBV7-2 | CASSTGTRGWETQYF | TGTGCCAGCAGCACCGGGACAAGAGGTTGGGAGACCCAGTACTTC
many | NA | TRBJ2-7 | TRBV6-6 | CASSLNRVYEQYF | TGTGCCAGCAGCTTGAACAGAGTTTACGAGCAGTACTTC
many | TRBD1 | TRBJ2-3 | TRBV20-1 | CSASGTGDRGGTDTQYF | TGCAGTGCTAGTGGTACGGGGGACAGGGGAGGAACAGATACGCAGTATTTT
many | NA | TRBJ2-5 | TRBV4-3 | CASSLARDSGETQYF | TGCGCCAGCAGCCTCGCCCGGGACTCTGGAGAGACCCAGTACTTC
many | TRBD2 | TRBJ2-5 | TRBV7-2 | CASSLLTSGGKTQYF | TGTGCCAGCAGCTTACTAACTAGCGGGGGAAAGACCCAGTACTTC
many | NA | TRBJ1-1 | TRBV4-2 | CASSQVRQVYTEAFF | TGTGCCAGCAGCCAAGTCCGACAGGTCTACACTGAAGCTTTCTTT
few | NA | TRBJ2-2 | TRBV19 | CASSMVGNTGELFF | TGTGCCAGTAGTATGGTGGGGAACACCGGGGAGCTGTTTTTT
many | NA | TRBJ2-7 | TRBV29-1 | CSVMTTYEQYF | TGCAGCGTTATGACCACCTACGAGCAGTACTTC
many | TRBD1 | TRBJ2-7 | TRBV20-1 | CSVRTGPLYEQYF | TGCAGTGTCCGGACAGGGCCACTCTACGAGCAGTACTTC
many | NA | TRBJ2-3 | TRBV7-2 | CASRAGASTDTQYF | TGTGCCAGCAGAGCGGGTGCTAGCACAGATACGCAGTATTTT
many | NA | TRBJ1-2 | TRBV10-3 | CAIRQGLMAGQANYGYTF | TGTGCCATCAGACAGGGTTTGATGGCAGGCCAAGCTAACTATGGCTACACCTTC
many | NA | TRBJ1-2 | TRBV7-9 | CASSPAGTWGYTF | TGTGCCAGCAGCCCCGCTGGGACTTGGGGCTACACCTTC
many | TRBD2 | TRBJ2-5 | TRBV7-2 | CASSMGGGAQETQYF | TGTGCCAGCAGCATGGGCGGGGGGGCTCAAGAGACCCAGTACTTC
many | TRBD1 | TRBJ2-6 | TRBV10-3 | CATPGTGESGANVLTF | TGTGCCACCCCTGGGACAGGGGAGTCCGGGGCCAACGTCCTGACTTTC
many | NA | TRBJ1-4 | TRBV20-1 | CSAPPPRGLEEKLFF | TGCAGTGCTCCTCCCCCCAGGGGTTTGGAAGAAAAACTGTTTTTT
NA | NA | TRBJ1-6 | TRBV7-2 | CASSLHMEGLGSPLHF | TGTGCCAGCAGCCTACACATGGAGGGACTAGGCTCACCCCTCCACTTT
many | NA | TRBJ2-1 | TRBV7-2 | CASSLARPAYNEQFF | TGTGCCAGCAGCTTAGCGCGCCCCGCCTACAATGAGCAGTTCTTC
few | NA | TRBJ1-1 | TRBV4-2 | CASSQDPRDGNTEAFF | TGTGCCAGCAGCCAAGATCCTCGGGATGGAAACACTGAAGCTTTCTTT